This T cell receptor (beta chain) was profiled in a study of cytomegalovirus exposure and HLA in healthy donors. In the study overall: Around 87 million unique TCRs, all from HLA-typed donors, were included in an early release of the data.

V lost 1 base and J 0 bases, leaving 16 bases between the germline ends. CDR3 length: 17 residues. Germline CDR1 and CDR2: LNHNV and YYDKDF (reference sequence). PCR employed 60 Vbeta and 13 Jbeta primers. Libraries were prepared by immunoSEQ multiplex PCR; TCRdb keeps only in-frame clonotypes and omits some of them. The sample has 120,000 to 150,000 clones; 73% are singletons. Findings and caveats of the study: A later examination showed that TCR association rates differed by HLA locus, with DRB1 most and HLA-C fewest.

Note on this clone: Its target is unknown.

The receptor was isolated from a human donor in good health. The chain has TRBV15 and TRBJ2-7; maybe TRBD1 (6 bases). The sequenced sample consisted of PBMCs. DNA for the CDR3: TGTGCCACCAGCAGAGCGATCGGACAGCCAAGCTCCTACGAGCAGTACTTC. Its translation: CATSRAIGQPSSYEQYF.